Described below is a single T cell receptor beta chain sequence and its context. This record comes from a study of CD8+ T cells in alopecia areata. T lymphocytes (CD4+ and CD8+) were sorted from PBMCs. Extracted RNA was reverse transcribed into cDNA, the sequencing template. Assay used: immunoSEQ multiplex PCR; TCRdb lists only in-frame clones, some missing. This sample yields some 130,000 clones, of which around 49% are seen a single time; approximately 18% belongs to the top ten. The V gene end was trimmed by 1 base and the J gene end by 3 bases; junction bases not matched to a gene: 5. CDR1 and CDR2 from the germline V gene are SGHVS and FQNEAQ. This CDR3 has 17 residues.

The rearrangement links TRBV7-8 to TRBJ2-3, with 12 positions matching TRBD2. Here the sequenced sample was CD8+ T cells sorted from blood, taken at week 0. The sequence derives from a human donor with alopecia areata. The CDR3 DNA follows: TGTGCCAGCAGCTTAGGGCTAGCGGGGGGGCCTACAGATACGCAGTATTTT. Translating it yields CASSLGLAGGPTDTQYF.